These 22 T cell receptor beta chains were sequenced from one sample in a study of blood T cell repertoires in COVID-19. The protocol was immunoSEQ multiplex PCR, while the TCRdb copy is restricted to in-frame clones and leaves out a portion. The sample gives roughly 42,000 clones, 80% to 90% of which show up once; 6.2% is in the top ten. The sequenced sample was peripheral blood. These receptors were obtained from a human donor in a cohort sampled during active COVID-19.

This chain connects TRBV5-4 to TRBJ1-1; tentative D call: TRBD1 (6 bases). The CDR3 sequence is 14 residues long. The germline V gene encodes CDR1 SGHNT and CDR2 YYREEE (reference sequence). V was pared by 0 bases and J by 7 bases, with 13 bases between. This CDR3 is CASSLGGTPGEAFF. DNA for the CDR3: TGTGCCAGCAGCTTGGGGGGGACACCTGGTGAAGCTTTCTTT.

This chain uses TRBV5-6 with TRBJ1-2, with D hard to call. CDR1 is SGHDT and CDR2 is YYEEEE in the germline V gene. This CDR3 comprises 11 residues. Deletions cut 5 bases from V and 2 bases from J, with 4 bases between. The CDR3: CASRANYGYTF. The CDR3 nucleotides are TGTGCCAGCAGGGCAAACTATGGCTACACCTTC. Variable domain in full (rest from reference TRBV5-6 and TRBJ1-2): DAGVTQSPTHLIKTRGQQVTLRCSPKSGHDTVSWYQQALGQGPQFIFQYYEEEERQRGNFPDRFSGHQFPNYSSELNVNALLLGDSALYLCASRANYGYTFGSGTRLTVV.

This clone was found once. This chain connects TRBV11-2 to TRBJ2-7, with D hard to call. The germline CDR1 and CDR2 sequences are SGHAT and FQNNGV. V was cut by 2 bases and J by 4 bases, with 18 bases left in between. The CDR3 length is 16 residues. CDR3 sequence reads: CASSLNAPNSVYEQYF. The CDR3 nucleotides are TGTGCCAGCAGCTTAAACGCACCCAACAGTGTGTACGAGCAGTACTTC. Based on the CDR3 plus reference TRBV11-2 and TRBJ2-7, the full variable domain is EAGVAQSPRYKIIEKRQSVAFWCNPISGHATLYWYQQILGQGPKLLIQFQNNGVVDDSQLPKDRFSAERLKGVDSTLKIQPAKLEDSAVYLCASSLNAPNSVYEQYFGPGTRLTVT.

The gene calls are TRBV11-3 and TRBJ1-1; 8 positions agree with TRBD1. Germline loops: CDR1 SGHNT, CDR2 YENEEA. This CDR3 has 14 amino acids. Unmatched junction bases numbered 3, after V lost 6 bases and J lost 0 bases. The DNA for the CDR3 is TGTGCCAGCAGTCACAGGGGGTTGAACACTGAAGCTTTCTTT. It specifies CASSHRGLNTEAFF. The full variable domain, its missing parts supplied by reference TRBV11-3 and TRBJ1-1, is EAGVVQSPRYKIIEKKQPVAFWCNPISGHNTLYWYLQNLGQGPELLIRYENEEAVDDSQLPKDRFSAERLKGVDSTLKIQPAELGDSAVYLCASSHRGLNTEAFFGQGTRLTVV.

V is TRBV7-2 and J is TRBJ1-6; D is perhaps TRBD1 (5 bases). With 5 bases removed from V and 0 bases from J, the gap between germline ends came to 20 bases. Per the germline V gene, CDR1 is SGHTA and CDR2 is FQGNSA. The CDR3 runs to 19 residues. CDR3 sequence (DNA): TGTGCCAGCAGCAGCGTGCTATGGGGGGGTCCCTCCTATAATTCACCCCTCCACTTT. Its translation: CASSSVLWGGPSYNSPLHF.

The chain has TRBV2 and TRBJ2-2; 9 bases are shared with TRBD2. V trimming: 4 bases; J trimming: 4 bases; junction bases outside the gene matches: 1. Germline CDR1 reads SNHLY; CDR2 reads FYNNEI. The CDR3 has 14 amino acids. The CDR3 DNA reads as TGTGCCAGCAGTGCAGCGGGGGGCACCGGGGAGCTGTTTTTT. Protein sequence: CASSAAGGTGELFF.

The rearrangement joins TRBV11-2 to TRBJ2-2; 10 bases align to TRBD1. Germline loops: CDR1 SGHAT, CDR2 FQNNGV. V dropped 0 bases and J dropped 5; count of bases not matched to a gene: 9. The CDR3 totals 18 residues. The CDR3, as DNA: TGTGCCAGCAGCTTAGATCCGGGGGGACAGGGGTTAACCGGGGAGCTGTTTTTT. It translates to CASSLDPGGQGLTGELFF.

V is TRBV19 and J is TRBJ2-1, with TRBD2 as a possible D gene (6 bases). CDR1 LNHDA and CDR2 SQIVND come from the germline V gene (reference sequence). V shed 5 bases and J shed 4 bases, with 6 bases lying between them. This CDR3 contains 12 residues. CDR3 loop: CASSGGYNEQFF. The CDR3 DNA follows: TGTGCCAGTAGTGGGGGGTACAATGAGCAGTTCTTC.

This clone was picked up a small number of times. This chain connects TRBV4-3 to TRBJ2-2; tentatively, D is TRBD1 (6 bases). CDR3 length equals 16 residues. Germline CDR1 LGHNA, CDR2 YSLEER. Trimming left V 1 base short and J 4 bases short, with 13 bases between. CDR3 in amino acids: CASSQADRRSTGELFF. CDR3 coding DNA: TGCGCCAGCAGCCAAGCAGACAGGCGGAGCACCGGGGAGCTGTTTTTT.

The gene calls are TRBV19 and TRBJ2-1; the D gene is possibly TRBD2 (6 bases). Germline CDR1 reads LNHDA; CDR2 reads SQIVND (reference sequence). The CDR3 runs to 14 residues. Trimming took 4 bases from V and 4 from J, leaving 11 bases between them. CDR3 region: CASSSPSGYNEQFF. CDR3 DNA: TGTGCCAGTAGTAGCCCAAGCGGGTACAATGAGCAGTTCTTC.

The rearrangement joins TRBV6-4 to TRBJ2-1; tentative D call: TRBD2 (6 bases). Germline V gene data show CDR1 as MRHNA and CDR2 as SNTAGT. The V and J ends lost 5 bases and 2 bases respectively, with 13 bases between them. The CDR3 sequence is 15 residues long. The CDR3 nucleotides are TGTGCCAGCAGTTCGGGCGGGGAACCCTACAATGAGCAGTTCTTC. It translates to CASSSGGEPYNEQFF.

The rearrangement joins TRBV7-9 to TRBJ2-2; D is unclear. The CDR3 consists of 17 residues. V was shortened by 0 bases and J by 2 bases, with 13 bases between the two germline ends. Germline V gene lookup returns CDR1 SEHNR and CDR2 FQNEAQ (reference sequence). The CDR3 here is CASSLAHQVVNTGELFF. The CDR3 coding sequence is TGTGCCAGCAGCTTAGCGCACCAGGTTGTAAACACCGGGGAGCTGTTTTTT.

The chain carries TRBV7-9 and TRBJ1-1; D unclear. The CDR3 covers 15 residues. V was shortened by 3 bases and J by 1 base, with 12 bases between the two germline ends. Germline CDR1 and CDR2: SEHNR and FQNEAQ (reference sequence). The CDR3 spells CASSFRVYGNTEAFF. As DNA, the CDR3 is TGTGCCAGCAGCTTTCGGGTATATGGGAACACTGAAGCTTTCTTT.

This chain joins TRBV6-6 and TRBJ2-1; 10 nucleotides line up with TRBD2. Germline trimming cut 5 bases from V and 5 bases from J; bases unmatched to any gene: 9. The V gene's germline CDR1 is MNHNY and CDR2 SVGAGI (reference sequence). CDR3 length: 16 residues. This CDR3 is CASSRPSSGRHNEQFF. The DNA for the CDR3 is TGTGCCAGCAGTCGACCCTCTAGCGGGAGACACAATGAGCAGTTCTTC.

The chain links TRBV5-1 to TRBJ2-3; 10 bases map to TRBD2. V was pared by 4 bases and J by 2 bases, with 7 bases of the junction left unmatched. CDR3 size: 16 residues. The germline CDR1 and CDR2 sequences are SGHRS and YFSETQ. CDR3: CASSQGLAVATDTQYF. In DNA form, the CDR3 reads TGCGCCAGCAGCCAAGGACTAGCGGTTGCCACAGATACGCAGTATTTT. The full variable domain, completed using reference TRBV5-1 and TRBJ2-3, is KAGVTQTPRYLIKTRGQQVTLSCSPISGHRSVSWYQQTPGQGLQFLFEYFSETQRNKGNFPGRFSGRQFSNSRSEMNVSTLELGDSALYLCASSQGLAVATDTQYFGPGTRLTVL.

The chain couples TRBV2 to TRBJ2-1; TRBD1 is a possible D gene (6 bases). The CDR3 sequence is 14 residues long. Germline V gene data show CDR1 as SNHLY and CDR2 as FYNNEI. The V gene lost 3 bases and the J gene lost 8 bases, with 14 bases spanning the gap. CDR3 protein: CASSEGQGQDEQFF. The DNA of the CDR3 is TGTGCCAGCAGTGAGGGGCAGGGGCAGGATGAGCAGTTCTTC.

The chain is built from TRBV7-2 and TRBJ2-7; a possible D gene is TRBD1 (6 bases). The V end was cut by 2 bases, the J end by 3 bases, with 11 bases between. The germline V gene encodes CDR1 SGHTA and CDR2 FQGNSA. This CDR3 comprises 14 residues. The CDR3: CASSLFQGNYEQYF. CDR3 in DNA: TGTGCCAGCAGCTTATTTCAGGGGAACTACGAGCAGTACTTC.

The chain is built from TRBV6-6 and TRBJ1-1; D might be TRBD1 (6 bases). The CDR3 totals 12 residues. V lost 4 bases to trimming and J lost 8 bases, with 11 bases between them. CDR1 MNHNY and CDR2 SVGAGI come from the germline V gene (reference sequence). CDR3 amino acids: CASSSSGTEAFF. Here the CDR3 DNA reads TGTGCCAGCAGTTCCTCCGGGACAGAAGCTTTCTTT.

This chain links TRBV10-2 with TRBJ2-3, with TRBD2 as a possible D gene (6 bases). CDR3 length: 11 amino acids. Looked up from germline, CDR1 is WSHSY and CDR2 is SAAADI. Trimming cost V 8 bases and J 8 bases, with 11 bases left between them. The CDR3 nucleotides read TGCGCCAGCGGACGGGACTTTACGCAGTATTTT. Translating gives CASGRDFTQYF.

The chain uses TRBV15 and TRBJ2-7, with 7 bases that match TRBD1. Germline CDR1 LNHNV, CDR2 YYDKDF (reference sequence). The CDR3 has 14 residues. The junction had 5 bases not matched to a gene; V was cut back by 1 base and J by 5 bases. The CDR3 nucleotides read TGTGCCACCAGCAGAGGAAGGACAGGAGACGAGCAGTACTTC. Translated, it gives CATSRGRTGDEQYF.

The V call is TRBV6-5, the J call TRBJ1-1, with 7 nucleotides matching TRBD1. The J segment lost 1 base and the V segment lost 2 bases, leaving 7 bases of the junction unmatched. Germline V gene data show CDR1 as MNHEY and CDR2 as SVGAGI. CDR3 length: 16 amino acids. The CDR3 here is CASSYDAWTGNTEAFF. The CDR3 coding sequence is TGTGCCAGCAGTTACGACGCCTGGACAGGGAACACTGAAGCTTTCTTT.

The genes are TRBV5-8 and TRBJ1-2; perhaps TRBD1 as D (6 bases). This CDR3 spans 14 amino acids. V lost 0 bases and J lost 8, with 14 bases in between. Looked up from germline, CDR1 is SGHTS and CDR2 is YDEGEE. This CDR3 reads CASSLERQEEGYTF. The CDR3 DNA reads TGTGCCAGCAGCTTGGAGCGACAGGAGGAAGGCTACACCTTC.